These 31 T cell receptor beta chains share one sample of origin, sequenced in a study of response to subunit inactivated influenza vaccine. TCRdb analysed the RT-PCR reads with MiXCR anew, one entry per CDR3 protein. Of fewer than 250,000 distinct CDR3 sequences listed, roughly 14% are singletons. The source was CD8+ T cells sorted from PBMCs, collected 4 to 6 days after vaccination. The origin of the receptors is a man aged 45-65 years who received an inactivated influenza vaccine.

This clonotype has only a few counts. This chain uses TRBV11-2 with TRBJ2-1; D gene unclear. V gave up 1 base and J gave up 6 bases, with 10 bases separating them. The CDR3 totals 14 residues. Germline CDR1 reads SGHAT; CDR2 reads FQNNGV. CDR3 region: CASSLGGRVNEQFF. The CDR3 nucleotides read TGTGCCAGCAGCTTAGGGGGTCGGGTCAATGAGCAGTTCTTC.

This clonotype showed up just a few times. CDR3 sequence reads: CASSEGISYEQYF. Written as DNA, the CDR3 is TGTGCCAGCAGCGAGGGGATTTCCTACGAGCAGTACTTC. The J gene is TRBJ2-7, the V gene TRBV5-6; D may be TRBD1 or TRBD2 (5 bases each). This CDR3 has 13 residues. The germline CDR1 and CDR2 sequences are SGHDT and YYEEEE. Trimming shortened V by 4 bases and J by 1 base, and 9 bases separated the two germline ends. Filled out from reference TRBV5-6 and TRBJ2-7, the complete variable domain reads DAGVTQSPTHLIKTRGQQVTLRCSPKSGHDTVSWYQQALGQGPQFIFQYYEEEERQRGNFPDRFSGHQFPNYSSELNVNALLLGDSALYLCASSEGISYEQYFGPGTRLTVT.

The chain couples TRBV5-6 to TRBJ2-5; no clear D. Germline values: CDR1 SGHDT, CDR2 YYEEEE. V shed 4 bases and J shed 3 bases, with 13 bases lying between them. The CDR3 is 14 amino acids. This CDR3 is CASSTRWVEETQYF. The CDR3 coding sequence is TGTGCCAGCAGCACCAGGTGGGTCGAAGAGACCCAGTACTTC. Full variable domain (outside the CDR3, taken from reference TRBV5-6 and TRBJ2-5): DAGVTQSPTHLIKTRGQQVTLRCSPKSGHDTVSWYQQALGQGPQFIFQYYEEEERQRGNFPDRFSGHQFPNYSSELNVNALLLGDSALYLCASSTRWVEETQYFGPGTRLLVL.

The J gene is TRBJ2-2, the V gene TRBV5-6, with no clear D. V lost 0 bases to trimming and J lost 4 bases, with 7 bases between them. Germline CDR1 and CDR2: SGHDT and YYEEEE. CDR3 length: 14 residues. The CDR3 DNA sequence: TGTGCCAGCAGCTTGGGGCGTGCCACCGGGGAGCTGTTTTTT. Amino acids: CASSLGRATGELFF.

This clonotype was seen more than once but under ten times. This sequence joins TRBV11-2 and TRBJ2-3; 12 bases align to TRBD2. The trim removed 5 bases at V and 2 bases at J, leaving 8 bases unmatched. The CDR3 length is 17 residues. Germline CDR1 reads SGHAT; CDR2 reads FQNNGV. The CDR3 reads CASSHRLAGALTDTQYF. Here the CDR3 DNA reads TGTGCCAGCAGCCACAGACTAGCGGGAGCCCTCACAGATACGCAGTATTTT.

This clonotype was seen only a few times. V and J are TRBV29-1 and TRBJ1-2, with 7 positions matching TRBD1. Germline V CDR1 and CDR2: SQVTM, ANQGSEA. Trimming at V came to 4 bases and at J to 5 bases, leaving 4 bases not matched to a gene. The CDR3 covers 12 residues. CDR3 nucleotide sequence: TGCAGCGTTGTAGGGACAGAGTATGGCTACACCTTC. As protein: CSVVGTEYGYTF.

This clonotype was picked up a small number of times. The chain couples TRBV29-1 to TRBJ2-2; no clear D gene. CDR1 and CDR2 (germline): SQVTM, ANQGSEA. The CDR3 sequence is 12 residues long. The CDR3 DNA reads TGCACCTTTTCGGGGAACACCGGGGAGCTGTTTTTT. It is translated as CTFSGNTGELFF.

This clonotype was counted a few times. The V gene is TRBV29-1, the J gene TRBJ2-3, with a weak D call TRBD2 (6 bases). The V gene's germline CDR1 is SQVTM and CDR2 ANQGSEA. V lost 2 bases and J 4 bases, leaving 13 bases between the germline ends. The CDR3 sequence is 14 residues long. The CDR3 coding sequence is TGCAGCGTTGAAACTTTAACTAGCCCAGATACGCAGTATTTT. Translating it yields CSVETLTSPDTQYF.

The genes are TRBV7-3 and TRBJ2-1; TRBD2 matches 8 bases. Germline V gene data show CDR1 as SGHTA and CDR2 as FQGTGA. The CDR3 is made up of 16 amino acids. V dropped 2 bases and J dropped 6; count of bases not matched to a gene: 9. CDR3 sequence: CASSLFSGTGPNEQFF. The CDR3 bases are TGTGCCAGCAGCTTATTTAGCGGGACGGGTCCCAATGAGCAGTTCTTC.

The chain links TRBV10-3 to TRBJ2-1; D is perhaps TRBD2 (6 bases). V was cut by 1 base and J by 2 bases, with 12 bases left in between. The CDR3 is 16 amino acids. CDR1 is ENHRY and CDR2 is SYGVKD in the germline V gene. The CDR3 region is CAISEFRDSPYNEQFF. CDR3 DNA: TGTGCCATCAGTGAGTTCCGGGACTCCCCCTACAATGAGCAGTTCTTC.

V gene TRBV4-3 combines with J gene TRBJ2-1, with D possibly matching TRBD1 (5 bases). Germline V gene lookup returns CDR1 LGHNA and CDR2 YSLEER. This CDR3 is 17 amino acids long. V dropped 1 base and J dropped 0 bases, with 13 bases sitting between them. CDR3 sequence: CASSQGGYPSSYNEQFF. DNA of the CDR3: TGCGCCAGCAGCCAAGGGGGCTACCCAAGCTCCTACAATGAGCAGTTCTTC.

The J gene is TRBJ2-7, the V gene TRBV12-3 or TRBV12-4; 15 bases agree with TRBD2. V shed 6 bases, J shed 4 bases, and the junction held 1 base outside the gene matches. CDR3 size: 14 residues. The DNA of the CDR3 is TGTGCCAGCAGCGGGACTAGCGGGGGGTACGAGCAGTACTTC. Protein sequence: CASSGTSGGYEQYF.

By proportion, this clonotype is medium-sized. This sequence joins TRBV29-1 and TRBJ2-3; TRBD1 agrees at 10 bases. Germline assignment: CDR1 SQVTM and CDR2 ANQGSEA. Trimming at V came to 4 bases and at J to 0 bases, leaving 10 bases not matched to a gene. The CDR3 is 17 amino acids. The CDR3 reads CSVGDRGRLSSTDTQYF. As DNA, the CDR3 is TGCAGCGTTGGTGACAGGGGGCGTCTTTCTAGCACAGATACGCAGTATTTT.

This clonotype was seen a few times. The rearrangement links TRBV11-2 to TRBJ2-7; maybe TRBD1 (6 bases). The CDR3 contains 14 residues. Trimming stripped 5 bases from V and 4 bases from J, with 15 bases between. The V gene's germline CDR1 is SGHAT and CDR2 FQNNGV. Written as DNA, the CDR3 is TGTGCCAGCAGCCCTTCCCGCACAGGGTACGAGCAGTACTTC. Translated: CASSPSRTGYEQYF.

The genes are TRBV13 and TRBJ2-7; D is ambiguous. The CDR3 runs to 13 residues. CDR1 is PRHDT, CDR2 FYEKMQ, per germline (reference sequence). V was shortened by 1 base and J by 2 bases, with 6 bases between the two germline ends. CDR3 protein: CASSLDGTYEQYF. CDR3 in DNA: TGTGCCAGCAGCTTAGACGGTACCTACGAGCAGTACTTC.

The chain uses TRBV2 and TRBJ2-2; 8 positions match TRBD2. The length of the CDR3 is 16 residues. Trimming took 4 bases from V and 0 from J; bases not matched to a gene: 4. The germline CDR1 and CDR2 sequences are SNHLY and FYNNEI. In DNA form, the CDR3 reads TGTGCCAGCAGTGTTGTTAGCGGGGCGAACACCGGGGAGCTGTTTTTT. Protein sequence: CASSVVSGANTGELFF. The whole variable domain, remainder taken from reference TRBV2 and TRBJ2-2, is EPEVTQTPSHQVTQMGQEVILRCVPISNHLYFYWYRQILGQKVEFLVSFYNNEISEKSEIFDDQFSVERPDGSNFTLKIRSTKLEDSAMYFCASSVVSGANTGELFFGEGSRLTVL.

The chain recombines TRBV6-2 or TRBV6-3 with TRBJ2-3; TRBD2 matches 9 bases. There are 19 residues in the CDR3. Germline CDR1 MNHEY, CDR2 SVGEGT. Germline trimming cut 0 bases from V and 4 bases from J; bases unmatched to any gene: 14. The CDR3 is CASSYSSDGAGGPADTQYF. For the CDR3, the DNA is TGTGCCAGCAGTTACTCGTCAGATGGGGCGGGAGGGCCAGCAGATACGCAGTATTTT.

This clonotype was detected only a few times. The gene calls are TRBV5-1 and TRBJ2-7, with 8 positions matching TRBD1. This CDR3 spans 15 amino acids. With V trimmed by 0 bases and J by 3 bases, 5 bases remained unmatched. CDR1 and CDR2 (germline): SGHRS, YFSETQ. Here the CDR3 reads CASSLGGQVGYEQYF. The CDR3 DNA follows: TGCGCCAGCAGCTTGGGGGGACAGGTCGGCTACGAGCAGTACTTC.

This clonotype was picked up a small number of times. CDR3 amino acids: CASSLALDRGLGQPQHF. In DNA, the CDR3 is TGTGCCAGCAGCTTAGCGCTGGACAGGGGGCTGGGTCAGCCCCAGCATTTT. The rearrangement uses TRBV7-8 and TRBJ1-5; 11 nucleotides match TRBD1. This CDR3 spans 17 amino acids. The germline CDR1 and CDR2 sequences are SGHVS and FQNEAQ. V was clipped by 0 bases and J by 6 bases; unmatched bases: 7. Combining the CDR3 with reference TRBV7-8 and TRBJ1-5 gives the whole variable domain GAGVSQSPRYKVAKRGQDVALRCDPISGHVSLFWYQQALGQGPEFLTYFQNEAQLDKSGLPSDRFFAERPEGSVSTLKIQRTQQEDSAVYLCASSLALDRGLGQPQHFGDGTRLSIL.

This clonotype was counted between two and nine times. V and J are TRBV5-1 and TRBJ2-1, with TRBD2 matching 8 bases. CDR1 is SGHRS, CDR2 YFSETQ, per germline. V lost 4 bases to trimming and J lost 6 bases; unmatched junction nucleotides: 6. The CDR3 totals 14 residues. The chain's CDR3 is CASSNSGTTNEQFF. The CDR3 DNA follows: TGCGCCAGCAGCAATAGCGGGACGACCAATGAGCAGTTCTTC.

This chain joins TRBV6-5 and TRBJ1-1; D unresolved. CDR1 and CDR2 from the germline V gene are MNHEY and SVGAGI. Trimming pared 2 bases from V and 0 bases from J, leaving 4 bases between. The CDR3 is 13 residues long. The CDR3 DNA follows: TGTGCCAGCAGTTACCGCTTGAACACTGAAGCTTTCTTT. The encoded protein is CASSYRLNTEAFF.

This clonotype was counted only a few times. The chain carries TRBV20-1 and TRBJ2-7; D is possibly TRBD1 or TRBD2 (5 bases each). The CDR3 totals 14 residues. CDR1 DFQATT and CDR2 SNEGSKA come from the germline V gene (reference sequence). Deletions cut 6 bases from V and 3 bases from J, with 18 bases between. For the CDR3, the DNA is TGCAGTGCAAGACAGAGGGCGAGGTTCTACGAGCAGTACTTC. It specifies CSARQRARFYEQYF.

The rearrangement uses TRBV12-3 or TRBV12-4 and TRBJ2-5; the D gene is possibly TRBD1 (5 bases). The CDR3 is 13 amino acids. The V end was cut by 3 bases, the J end by 1 base, with 6 bases between. The CDR3 is CASSFQGQETQYF. CDR3 coding DNA: TGTGCCAGCAGTTTCCAGGGCCAAGAGACCCAGTACTTC.

This clonotype was seen repeatedly, ten times or more. Here the CDR3 DNA reads TGTGCCAGCAGCTTAAGTTACCCGGCCGGGACAGGGGGTAACACCGGGGAGCTGTTTTTT. It is translated as CASSLSYPAGTGGNTGELFF. The V call is TRBV7-6, the J call TRBJ2-2; 11 bases are a match to TRBD1. The germline V gene encodes CDR1 SGHVS and CDR2 FNYEAQ. This CDR3 has 20 residues. J was trimmed by 2 bases and V by 2 bases; bases with no gene match: 13.

This clonotype was observed a handful of times. This chain joins TRBV30 and TRBJ2-1, with D maybe TRBD1 (6 bases). The CDR3 has 14 residues. Trimming cost V 1 base and J 9 bases, with 16 bases left between them. Germline CDR1 reads GTSNPN; CDR2 reads SVGIG (reference sequence). Here the CDR3 reads CAWSEGDLGTEQFF. The CDR3 DNA is TGTGCCTGGAGTGAGGGGGACCTGGGGACTGAGCAGTTCTTC.

The DNA of the CDR3 is TGTGCCAGCAGCTTAGCGGGGGCCTACACCGGGGAGCTGTTTTTT. It translates to CASSLAGAYTGELFF. The V gene is TRBV6-2 or TRBV6-3, the J gene TRBJ2-2, with 9 bases matching TRBD2. CDR1 MNHEY and CDR2 SVGEGT come from the germline V gene. The CDR3 has 15 residues. V dropped 6 bases and J dropped 3; count of bases not matched to a gene: 5.

The chain couples TRBV12-3 or TRBV12-4 to TRBJ2-7, with 7 bases identical to TRBD2. CDR3 length: 13 amino acids. V was clipped by 4 bases and J by 2 bases; unmatched bases: 2. The CDR3 DNA reads as TGTGCCAGCAGTTGGGGGGGGGCCTACGAGCAGTACTTC. Residues: CASSWGGAYEQYF.

This clonotype occurred a few times. This chain uses TRBV24-1 with TRBJ1-2; possible D gene TRBD1, 6 bases. Between the trimmed V and J ends, which lost 5 bases and 6 bases, there was a span of 15 bases. The CDR3 runs to 14 residues. CDR1 is KGHDR, CDR2 SFDVKD, per germline. The CDR3 loop is CATSARQVKDGYTF. Written as DNA, the CDR3 is TGTGCCACCAGTGCGCGACAGGTGAAGGATGGCTACACCTTC.

The sample holds many counts of this clonotype. The J gene is TRBJ2-1, the V gene TRBV7-8, with 9 positions matching TRBD1. Germline V gene sequence: CDR1 SGHVS, CDR2 FQNEAQ. The V and J ends lost 5 bases and 6 bases, in that order; junction bases with no gene match: 8. The CDR3 has 15 residues. The CDR3 DNA reads TGTGCCAGCAGCGAGGGACAGGGAGGAGGCAATGAGCAGTTCTTC. Amino acid sequence: CASSEGQGGGNEQFF.

The V and J genes are TRBV7-8 and TRBJ2-7, with 9 bases aligning to TRBD1. Germline V gene data show CDR1 as SGHVS and CDR2 as FQNEAQ. The trim removed 4 bases at V and 0 bases at J, leaving 4 bases unmatched. This CDR3 contains 15 residues. This chain's CDR3 is CASSSGTGFSYEQYF. For the CDR3, the DNA is TGTGCCAGCAGCTCCGGGACAGGGTTCTCCTACGAGCAGTACTTC.

In its sample, this clonotype was seen a few times. The rearrangement joins TRBV10-3 to TRBJ2-7; 9 bases match TRBD1. The V gene's germline CDR1 is ENHRY and CDR2 SYGVKD. The CDR3 extends over 14 amino acids. The J segment lost 2 bases and the V segment lost 8 bases, leaving 7 bases of the junction unmatched. CDR3 sequence (DNA): TGTGCCATCGTTGCACAGGGGGCCACCTACGAGCAGTACTTC. It is translated as CAIVAQGATYEQYF.